Following are 7 T cell receptor beta chains from one sample sequenced in a study of T cell responses to AZD1222 COVID-19 vaccine. Sequencing used immunoSEQ multiplex PCR; TCRdb keeps in-frame clones, though not all of them. The profile shows 90,000 to 120,000 clones, roughly nine tenths of them singletons. The sample was peripheral blood, taken on day 0 of AZD1222 vaccination. These receptors were taken from an adult in good health.

The chain couples TRBV19 to TRBJ2-7; 8 bases line up with TRBD1. Germline CDR1 is LNHDA and CDR2 is SQIVND (reference sequence). This CDR3 is 15 amino acids long. With 6 bases clipped from V and 3 bases from J, the junction kept 10 bases outside the gene matches. CDR3 residues: CASRPSGGRNYEQYF. CDR3 coding DNA: TGTGCCAGTAGACCCTCAGGGGGCCGAAACTACGAGCAGTACTTC.

The chain couples TRBV9 to TRBJ2-1; D may correspond to TRBD1 or TRBD2 (5 bases each). The CDR3 is made up of 12 amino acids. Per germline, CDR1 SGDLS and CDR2 YYNGEE. Trimming removed 1 base at V and 9 bases at J, with 8 bases between. CDR3 protein: CASSVYGGEQFF. The CDR3 DNA is TGTGCCAGCAGCGTATATGGGGGTGAGCAGTTCTTC.

In DNA, the CDR3 is TGTGCCAGTAGTATAGTTCAGAACACCGGGGAGCTGTTTTTT. Translating gives CASSIVQNTGELFF. V gene TRBV19 combines with J gene TRBJ2-2; D not resolved. CDR1 is LNHDA and CDR2 is SQIVND in the germline V gene (reference sequence). The CDR3 loop spans 14 amino acids. Trimming shortened V by 1 base and J by 1 base, and 4 bases separated the two germline ends.

This chain uses TRBV7-8 with TRBJ2-7; D gene uncertain. The CDR3 runs 14 residues. CDR1 SGHVS and CDR2 FQNEAQ come from the germline V gene. Trimming pared 5 bases from V and 0 bases from J, leaving 11 bases between. CDR3 nucleotides: TGTGCCAGCAGCAACCTGGCCCCCTCCTACGAGCAGTACTTC. Translated: CASSNLAPSYEQYF.

The J gene is TRBJ2-3, the V gene TRBV11-3; 7 nucleotides line up with TRBD2. Trimming cost V 0 bases and J 8 bases; bases outside gene matches: 8. Germline CDR1 is SGHNT and CDR2 is YENEEA. There are 15 residues in the CDR3. This chain's CDR3 is CASSLDSGPPGTQYF. CDR3 coding DNA: TGTGCCAGCAGCTTAGATAGCGGGCCCCCGGGTACGCAGTATTTT.

This clone was detected a few times. The chain carries TRBV28 and TRBJ2-2, with 11 nucleotides matching TRBD2. Germline assignment: CDR1 MDHEN and CDR2 SYDVKM. The CDR3 extends over 15 amino acids. The trim removed 6 bases at V and 7 bases at J, leaving 7 bases unmatched. The DNA of the CDR3 is TGTGCCAGCAGCCCCCCTAGCGGGAGGCTCGGGGAGCTGTTTTTT. This codes for CASSPPSGRLGELFF.

The table lists this clone with a few counts. This rearrangement joins TRBV28 to TRBJ1-1; D ambiguous. The germline CDR1 and CDR2 sequences are MDHEN and SYDVKM. This CDR3 is built from 13 residues. V was pared by 8 bases and J by 0 bases, with 10 bases between. The CDR3 DNA reads as TGTGCCAGCTCCGGGTCCATGAACACTGAAGCTTTCTTT. Its translation is CASSGSMNTEAFF.